The 31 T cell receptor beta chains below all came from one sample that was sequenced in a study of CD8 T cells in ankylosing spondylitis. TCRdb analysed the 5' RACE reads with MiXCR anew, one entry per CDR3 protein. The data hold fewer than 400,000 distinct CDR3 sequences, with around 24% observed a single time. Findings of the study overall: A TCR beta motif of several highly homologous variants appeared characteristic of ankylosing spondylitis blood.

Antigen specificity for these receptors is unknown. The sample was blood, either unsorted or a sorted T cell fraction (not recorded which). Source of these receptors: a male donor with ankylosing spondylitis.

This clonotype has a handful of counts. This sequence joins TRBV6-5 and TRBJ2-1, with TRBD2 matching 9 bases. The CDR3 contains 15 residues. Losses at the gene ends were 0 bases for V and 8 bases for J; bases not matched to a gene: 5. Germline V gene data show CDR1 as MNHEY and CDR2 as SVGAGI. CDR3 residues: CASSYSAGGPDEQFF. The CDR3 DNA follows: TGTGCCAGCAGTTACTCCGCGGGAGGGCCTGATGAGCAGTTCTTC.

CDR3 loop: CASSLDGSGRNVLTF. The CDR3 DNA reads as TGCGCCAGCAGCTTGGATGGGTCAGGGAGGAACGTCCTGACTTTC. The chain joins TRBV5-1 to TRBJ2-6, with D perhaps TRBD2 (6 bases). V was clipped by 0 bases and J by 10 bases, with 14 bases between them. The CDR3 covers 15 residues. The germline CDR1 and CDR2 sequences are SGHRS and YFSETQ.

The chain links TRBV15 to TRBJ2-1; D unclear. V shed 5 bases and J shed 4 bases, with 12 bases lying between them. The length of the CDR3 is 14 residues. Germline V gene data show CDR1 as LNHNV and CDR2 as YYDKDF (reference sequence). In DNA form, the CDR3 reads TGTGCCACCAGCGGAAAGGACGGGTACAATGAGCAGTTCTTC. Protein product: CATSGKDGYNEQFF. The full variable domain, with the rest looked up from reference TRBV15 and TRBJ2-1, is DAMVIQNPRYQVTQFGKPVTLSCSQTLNHNVMYWYQQKSSQAPKLLFHYYDKDFNNEADTPDNFQSRRPNTSFCFLDIRSPGLGDTAMYLCATSGKDGYNEQFFGPGTRLTVL.

CDR3 in amino acids: CASSVVEGRSMFF. In DNA, the CDR3 is TGTGCCAGCAGCGTAGTTGAGGGACGGTCGATGTTCTTC. The V and J genes are TRBV9 and TRBJ2-1, with D perhaps TRBD1 or TRBD2 (5 bases each). The CDR3 extends over 13 amino acids. Germline-derived CDR1 and CDR2 are SGDLS and YYNGEE. The V end lost 0 bases, the J end lost 15 bases, and 16 bases lay between the germline ends.

The sample holds a few counts of this clonotype. This chain uses TRBV21-1 with TRBJ2-7; the table's D call TRBD1 went unverified against the DNA. TRBV21-1 counts as a pseudogene. This CDR3 spans 15 amino acids. CDR3: CASSKSRGPFYEQYF. CDR3 in DNA: TGTGCCAGCAGCAAAAGTCGGGGGCCCTTCTACGAGCAGTACTTC.

This clonotype has a handful of counts. The V and J genes are TRBV7-9 and TRBJ2-3; D is unresolved. V shed 1 base and J shed 1 base, with 6 bases lying between them. The germline V gene encodes CDR1 SEHNR and CDR2 FQNEAQ (reference sequence). CDR3 length: 14 amino acids. The CDR3, as DNA: TGTGCCAGCAGCTTAGGGCGACGCACAGATACGCAGTATTTT. It specifies CASSLGRRTDTQYF. The whole variable domain, remainder taken from reference TRBV7-9 and TRBJ2-3, is DTGVSQNPRHKITKRGQNVTFRCDPISEHNRLYWYRQTLGQGPEFLTYFQNEAQLEKSRLLSDRFSAERPKGSFSTLEIQRTEQGDSAMYLCASSLGRRTDTQYFGPGTRLTVL.

This chain links TRBV20-1 with TRBJ1-5; D not certain. V lost 0 bases and J lost 1, with 13 bases in between. Germline V gives CDR1 DFQATT, CDR2 SNEGSKA (reference sequence). The CDR3 consists of 16 residues. CDR3 nucleotide sequence: TGCAGTGCTAGAGATCTTCGCCACGGGAGCAATCAGCCCCAGCATTTT. It yields the protein CSARDLRHGSNQPQHF.

This sequence joins TRBV6-2 or TRBV6-3 and TRBJ2-5, with 7 positions matching TRBD2. In germline, CDR1 is MNHEY, CDR2 SVGEGT. The CDR3 length is 18 residues. V shed 4 bases, J shed 0 bases, and the junction held 14 bases outside the gene matches. The CDR3 DNA sequence: TGTGCCAGCAGTTTTCTGGGGCCGTCAGGACTAGACCAAGAGACCCAGTACTTC. Its translation is CASSFLGPSGLDQETQYF.

The V and J genes are TRBV12-3 or TRBV12-4 and TRBJ2-6; D unclear. V was shortened by 8 bases and J by 2 bases, with 7 bases between the two germline ends. The CDR3 loop spans 13 amino acids. The CDR3 here is CASLTAGANVLTF. The DNA of the CDR3 is TGTGCCAGCCTGACGGCTGGGGCCAACGTCCTGACTTTC.

The chain couples TRBV30 to TRBJ1-1, with D unclear. The CDR3 totals 13 residues. V lost 5 bases to trimming and J lost 5 bases, with 15 bases between them. Germline V gives CDR1 GTSNPN, CDR2 SVGIG (reference sequence). CDR3 sequence (DNA): TGTGCCTGGCAGCTATCCGATGGGACTGAAGCTTTCTTT. It is translated as CAWQLSDGTEAFF.

The chain links TRBV7-2 to TRBJ2-1; either TRBD1 or TRBD2 may fit D (5 bases each). Germline CDR1 SGHTA, CDR2 FQGNSA. CDR3 length: 15 amino acids. Trimming shortened V by 5 bases and J by 12 bases, and 23 bases separated the two germline ends. The CDR3 sequence is CASSQEPGRRDGQFF. CDR3 DNA sequence: TGTGCCAGCAGCCAAGAACCGGGACGGCGAGATGGGCAGTTCTTC.

V and J are TRBV12-3 or TRBV12-4 and TRBJ2-1; D is perhaps TRBD2 (6 bases). Between the trimmed V and J ends, which lost 3 bases and 6 bases, there was a span of 12 bases. This CDR3 contains 14 residues. Here the CDR3 DNA reads TGTGCCAGCAGTTTCGGGACTTCCGTCAATGAGCAGTTCTTC. Translation gives CASSFGTSVNEQFF.

This clonotype turned up a few times. The chain combines TRBV11-1 with TRBJ2-5; D is unclear. V lost 5 bases to trimming and J lost 1 base, with 11 bases between them. There are 14 residues in the CDR3. Germline loops: CDR1 SGHAT, CDR2 FQDESV (reference sequence). DNA of the CDR3: TGTGCCAGCAGCCCCCGACGGAGCCAAGAGACCCAGTACTTC. It specifies CASSPRRSQETQYF.

The chain couples TRBV20-1 to TRBJ1-6; unclear D gene. This CDR3 has 15 residues. V shed 3 bases and J shed 5 bases, with 14 bases lying between them. Germline V gene data show CDR1 as DFQATT and CDR2 as SNEGSKA (reference sequence). The CDR3 DNA sequence: TGCAGTGCTAGTCTTAGTTCGGGCGATAATTCACCCCTCCACTTT. This codes for CSASLSSGDNSPLHF.

The chain is built from TRBV2 and TRBJ1-6, with a tentative D call TRBD1 (5 bases). The CDR3 covers 15 residues. The V end was cut by 3 bases, the J end by 5 bases, with 11 bases between. The germline V gene has CDR1 SNHLY and CDR2 FYNNEI. The CDR3 bases are TGTGCCAGCAGTGAGGGCAGGGCGAATAATTCACCCCTCCACTTT. It encodes CASSEGRANNSPLHF.

The chain joins TRBV7-9 to TRBJ2-1; TRBD2 aligns across 8 bases. Germline assignment: CDR1 SEHNR and CDR2 FQNEAQ (reference sequence). V shed 5 bases, J shed 7 bases, and the junction held 16 bases outside the gene matches. The CDR3 extends over 17 amino acids. The CDR3 loop reads CASSLWLGTRGNNEQFF. The CDR3 region has the DNA TGTGCCAGCAGCCTATGGTTGGGGACTAGGGGTAATAATGAGCAGTTCTTC.

The chain couples TRBV10-3 to TRBJ1-4; 7 bases agree with TRBD1. The germline CDR1 and CDR2 sequences are ENHRY and SYGVKD. The junction had 2 bases not matched to a gene; V was cut back by 0 bases and J by 4 bases. CDR3 length: 15 amino acids. The CDR3 sequence: CAISESTGFNEKLFF. CDR3 in DNA: TGTGCCATCAGTGAGTCGACAGGGTTTAATGAAAAACTGTTTTTT.

The chain joins TRBV12-5 to TRBJ1-5, with a tentative D call TRBD1 (5 bases). V was clipped by 5 bases and J by 11 bases, with 13 bases between them. The germline V gene has CDR1 LGHNT and CDR2 FRNRAP. This CDR3 has 12 residues. The CDR3 DNA reads TGTGCTAGTGGTCCACCTGAGGGGACCCAGCATTTT. Its translation is CASGPPEGTQHF.

The chain has TRBV2 and TRBJ2-5, with D possibly TRBD1 on 6 matching bases. Between the trimmed V and J ends, which lost 6 bases and 1 base, there was a span of 15 bases. The CDR3 extends over 15 amino acids. CDR1 and CDR2 (germline): SNHLY, FYNNEI. The CDR3 region is CASSTGPSLQETQYF. DNA for the CDR3: TGTGCCAGCAGCACAGGGCCCTCCCTCCAAGAGACCCAGTACTTC.

The rearrangement links TRBV7-2 to TRBJ2-1; 9 bases map to TRBD2. The V segment lost 5 bases and the J segment 2 bases; nucleotides outside the gene matches: 4. The CDR3 sequence is 15 residues long. The germline CDR1 and CDR2 sequences are SGHTA and FQGNSA. In DNA, the CDR3 is TGTGCCAGCAGCGAAGCGGGAGGCCCCTACAATGAGCAGTTCTTC. Translated: CASSEAGGPYNEQFF. The whole variable domain, filled in from reference TRBV7-2 and TRBJ2-1, reads GAGVSQSPSNKVTEKGKDVELRCDPISGHTALYWYRQSLGQGLEFLIYFQGNSAPDKSGLPSDRFSAERTGGSVSTLTIQRTQQEDSAVYLCASSEAGGPYNEQFFGPGTRLTVL.

The gene calls are TRBV18 and TRBJ2-5; D uncertain. Germline lookup yields CDR1 KGHSH and CDR2 LQKENI. V gave up 0 bases and J gave up 4 bases, with 6 bases separating them. The CDR3 covers 13 residues. The CDR3 loop is CASSPPYGETQYF. The DNA for the CDR3 is TGTGCCAGCTCACCACCGTACGGAGAGACCCAGTACTTC.

The DNA for the CDR3 is TGTGCCAGCAGCTTAGACAGGGATGAAAAACTGTTTTTT. Its translation is CASSLDRDEKLFF. The chain carries TRBV7-2 and TRBJ1-4; maybe TRBD1 (6 bases). CDR1 SGHTA and CDR2 FQGNSA come from the germline V gene. The CDR3 is 13 residues long. Trimming removed 1 base from V and 6 bases from J, with 6 bases in between.

The V and J genes are TRBV7-9 and TRBJ2-7; a possible D gene is TRBD1 (6 bases). Germline CDR1 SEHNR, CDR2 FQNEAQ (reference sequence). V was pared by 4 bases and J by 5 bases, with 15 bases between. The CDR3 loop spans 14 amino acids. CDR3 sequence: CASSWRTEPHEQYF. The CDR3 DNA reads as TGTGCCAGCAGCTGGCGGACAGAGCCCCACGAGCAGTACTTC.

The chain combines TRBV5-1 with TRBJ2-7; 10 bases are a match to TRBD1. With 4 bases clipped from V and 3 bases from J, the junction kept 7 bases outside the gene matches. The CDR3 is 15 amino acids. Germline CDR1 reads SGHRS; CDR2 reads YFSETQ. This CDR3 is CASSPRGTGDYEQYF. Written as DNA, the CDR3 is TGCGCCAGCAGCCCTCGAGGGACAGGGGACTACGAGCAGTACTTC.

This clonotype was detected only a few times. The chain employs TRBV6-2 or TRBV6-3 and TRBJ2-2; 9 bases map to TRBD1. Germline CDR1 MNHEY, CDR2 SVGEGT. The CDR3 loop spans 15 amino acids. Trimming removed 6 bases from V and 0 bases from J; junction bases left unmatched: 2. The CDR3 DNA reads as TGTGCCAGCAGACACAGGGGGCCGAACACCGGGGAGCTGTTTTTT. It is translated as CASRHRGPNTGELFF.

The chain joins TRBV5-1 to TRBJ2-7; 13 bases match TRBD2. J lost 1 base, V lost 4 bases, and 5 bases had no gene match. The CDR3 contains 16 residues. The germline CDR1 and CDR2 sequences are SGHRS and YFSETQ. The CDR3 protein is CASSDALAGGSYEQYF. In DNA, the CDR3 is TGCGCCAGCAGCGACGCACTAGCGGGAGGGTCCTACGAGCAGTACTTC.

The chain employs TRBV20-1 and TRBJ2-7, with D maybe TRBD2 (6 bases). CDR3 length: 13 amino acids. V was cut by 6 bases and J by 4 bases, with 16 bases left in between. The germline V gene has CDR1 DFQATT and CDR2 SNEGSKA (reference sequence). The CDR3 nucleotides read TGCAGTGCGACTAGGGAGGTTTTTTACGAGCAGTACTTC. It is translated as CSATREVFYEQYF.

V usage is TRBV10-2 and J usage is TRBJ2-3, with TRBD2 as a possible D gene (6 bases). Trimming left V 7 bases short and J 6 bases short, with 20 bases between. Germline V gives CDR1 WSHSY, CDR2 SAAADI. The CDR3 totals 15 residues. CDR3 region: CASTRGGVMEDTQYF. In nucleotides, the CDR3 is TGCGCCAGCACTCGAGGAGGGGTGATGGAGGATACGCAGTATTTT.

This chain uses TRBV20-1 with TRBJ2-5; D is unresolved. The CDR3 length is 11 residues. The germline V gene encodes CDR1 DFQATT and CDR2 SNEGSKA (reference sequence). Deletions cut 7 bases from V and 2 bases from J, with 8 bases between. CDR3: CSGLVQETQYF. The CDR3 DNA is TGCAGTGGACTGGTACAAGAGACCCAGTACTTC.

The rearrangement joins TRBV18 to TRBJ2-1; 16 nucleotides line up with TRBD2. Germline V lookup: CDR1 KGHSH, CDR2 LQKENI. J was trimmed by 10 bases and V by 3 bases; bases with no gene match: 6. The CDR3 has 16 amino acids. CDR3 DNA sequence: TGTGCCAGCTCACCTAGGGGACTAGCGGGAGGGAGCGAGCAGTTCTTC. Translated, it gives CASSPRGLAGGSEQFF.

The table lists this clonotype with a few counts. The chain employs TRBV7-9 and TRBJ2-7; 11 bases map to TRBD1. The CDR3 runs to 15 residues. V lost 3 bases to trimming and J lost 2 bases; unmatched junction nucleotides: 3. Germline CDR1 reads SEHNR; CDR2 reads FQNEAQ (reference sequence). The CDR3 coding sequence is TGTGCCAGCAGCTTCGGACAGGGGGCGACCTACGAGCAGTACTTC. Amino acid sequence: CASSFGQGATYEQYF.